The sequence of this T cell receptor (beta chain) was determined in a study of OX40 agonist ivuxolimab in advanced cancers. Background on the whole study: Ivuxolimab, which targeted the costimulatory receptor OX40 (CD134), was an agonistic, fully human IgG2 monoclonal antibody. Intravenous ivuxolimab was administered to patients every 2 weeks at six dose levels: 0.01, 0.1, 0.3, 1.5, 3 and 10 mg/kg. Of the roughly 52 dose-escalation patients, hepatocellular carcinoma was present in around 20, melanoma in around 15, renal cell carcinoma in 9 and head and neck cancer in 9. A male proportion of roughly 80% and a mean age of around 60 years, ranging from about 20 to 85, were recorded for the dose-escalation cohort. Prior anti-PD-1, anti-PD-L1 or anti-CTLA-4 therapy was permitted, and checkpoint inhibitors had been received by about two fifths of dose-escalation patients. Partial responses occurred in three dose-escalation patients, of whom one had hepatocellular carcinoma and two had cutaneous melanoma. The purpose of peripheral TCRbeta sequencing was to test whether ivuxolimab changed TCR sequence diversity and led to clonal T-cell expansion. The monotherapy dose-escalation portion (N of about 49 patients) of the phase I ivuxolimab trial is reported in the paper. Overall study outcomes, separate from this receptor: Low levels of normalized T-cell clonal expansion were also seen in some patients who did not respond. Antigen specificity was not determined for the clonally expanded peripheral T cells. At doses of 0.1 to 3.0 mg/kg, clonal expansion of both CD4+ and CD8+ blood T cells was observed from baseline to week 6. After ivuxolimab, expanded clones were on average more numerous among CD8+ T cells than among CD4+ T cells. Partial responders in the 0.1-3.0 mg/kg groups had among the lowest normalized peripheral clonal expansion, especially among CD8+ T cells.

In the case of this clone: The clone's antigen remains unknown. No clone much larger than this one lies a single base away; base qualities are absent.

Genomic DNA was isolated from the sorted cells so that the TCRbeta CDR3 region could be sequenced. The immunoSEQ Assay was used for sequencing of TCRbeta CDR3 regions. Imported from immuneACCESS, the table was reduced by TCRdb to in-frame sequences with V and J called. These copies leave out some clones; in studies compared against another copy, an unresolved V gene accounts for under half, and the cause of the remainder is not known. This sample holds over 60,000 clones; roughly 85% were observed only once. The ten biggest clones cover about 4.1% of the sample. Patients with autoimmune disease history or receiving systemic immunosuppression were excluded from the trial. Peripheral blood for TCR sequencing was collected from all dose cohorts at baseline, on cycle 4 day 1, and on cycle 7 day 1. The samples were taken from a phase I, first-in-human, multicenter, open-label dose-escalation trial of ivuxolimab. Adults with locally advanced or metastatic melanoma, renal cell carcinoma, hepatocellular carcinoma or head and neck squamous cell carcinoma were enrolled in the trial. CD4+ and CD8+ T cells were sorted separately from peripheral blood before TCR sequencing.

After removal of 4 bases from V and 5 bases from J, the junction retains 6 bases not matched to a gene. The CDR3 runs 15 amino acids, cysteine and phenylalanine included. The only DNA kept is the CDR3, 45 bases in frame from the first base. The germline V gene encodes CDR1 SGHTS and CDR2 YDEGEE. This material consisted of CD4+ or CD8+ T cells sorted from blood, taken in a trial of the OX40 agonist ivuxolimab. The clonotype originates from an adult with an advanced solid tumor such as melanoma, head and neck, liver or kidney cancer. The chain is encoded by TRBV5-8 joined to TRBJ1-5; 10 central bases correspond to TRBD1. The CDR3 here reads CASSPGQGGYQPQHF. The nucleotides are TGTGCCAGCAGCCCAGGACAGGGGGGGTATCAGCCCCAGCATTTT. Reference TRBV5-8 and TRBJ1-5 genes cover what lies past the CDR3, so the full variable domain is EAGVTQSPTHLIKTRGQQATLRCSPISGHTSVYWYQQALGLGLQFLLWYDEGEERNRGNFPPRFSGRQFPNYSSELNVNALELEDSALYLCASSPGQGGYQPQHFGDGTRLSIL.